The 8 T cell receptor beta chains listed next were all sequenced from one sample in a study of OX40 agonist ivuxolimab in advanced cancers. Produced via immunoSEQ multiplex PCR; TCRdb's table is partial and in-frame only. The sample holds approximately 77,000 clones; about 90% are singletons and the top ten take approximately 11%. The sample was CD4+ or CD8+ T cells sorted from blood, taken in a trial of the OX40 agonist ivuxolimab. All receptors come from an adult with an advanced solid tumor such as melanoma, head and neck, liver or kidney cancer.

This clone appeared a single time. The V gene is TRBV10-3, the J gene TRBJ2-5; a weak D match, TRBD2 (6 bases). V lost 2 bases, J lost 0 bases, and 13 bases lay in between. Germline CDR1 ENHRY, CDR2 SYGVKD. There are 16 residues in the CDR3. This CDR3 reads CAISEVWRGNQETQYF. For the CDR3, the DNA is TGTGCCATCAGTGAGGTTTGGCGGGGCAACCAAGAGACCCAGTACTTC.

The rearrangement uses TRBV6-5 and TRBJ2-3; 7 bases agree with TRBD2. Losses at the gene ends were 5 bases for V and 4 bases for J; bases not matched to a gene: 6. Germline CDR1 is MNHEY and CDR2 is SVGAGI. This CDR3 is built from 14 residues. The CDR3 protein is CASSKGREADTQYF. The CDR3 region has the DNA TGTGCCAGCAGTAAGGGACGGGAGGCAGATACGCAGTATTTT.

The genes are TRBV11-2 and TRBJ1-5; D gene ambiguous. CDR3 length: 13 amino acids. CDR1 and CDR2 (germline): SGHAT, FQNNGV. The V and J ends lost 5 bases and 9 bases respectively, with 14 bases between them. The CDR3 loop is CASSGMLAGPQHF. CDR3 sequence (DNA): TGTGCCAGCAGCGGTATGCTCGCGGGGCCCCAGCATTTT.

The genes are TRBV19 and TRBJ2-7, with TRBD1 matching over 9 bases. The CDR3 totals 17 residues. V was clipped by 0 bases and J by 2 bases; unmatched bases: 8. Germline loops: CDR1 LNHDA, CDR2 SQIVND (reference sequence). For the CDR3, the DNA is TGTGCCAGTAGTATAGACTACAGGGGGCATACCCCCTACGAGCAGTACTTC. Amino acids: CASSIDYRGHTPYEQYF.

This clone occurred once. The CDR3 DNA reads as TGTGCCAGCAGCCGGACTAGCTACGAGCAGTACTTC. Translation gives CASSRTSYEQYF. The chain recombines TRBV5-5 with TRBJ2-7; 7 bases fit TRBD2. The CDR3 runs to 12 residues. The V segment lost 4 bases and the J segment 3 bases; nucleotides outside the gene matches: 1. CDR1 SGHKS and CDR2 YYEKEE come from the germline V gene (reference sequence).

J is TRBJ2-5 and V is TRBV6-1; 9 positions agree with TRBD2. CDR1 is MNHNS, CDR2 SASEGT, per germline. Germline trimming cut 6 bases from V and 4 bases from J; bases unmatched to any gene: 6. This CDR3 has 14 amino acids. CDR3: CASRDSGGRETQYF. The CDR3 DNA follows: TGTGCCAGCAGGGACAGCGGGGGGAGAGAGACCCAGTACTTC.

The genes are TRBV7-3 and TRBJ2-5, with TRBD1 matching 11 bases. V shed 5 bases and J 4 bases; nucleotides not matched to a gene: 6. The CDR3 length is 15 residues. Germline assignment: CDR1 SGHTA and CDR2 FQGTGA. DNA for the CDR3: TGTGCCAGCAGCCGGACAGGGGGCGGCGGAGAGACCCAGTACTTC. This codes for CASSRTGGGGETQYF.

The rearrangement joins TRBV5-6 to TRBJ1-2; D perhaps matches TRBD1 (6 bases). V was pared by 4 bases and J by 8 bases, with 12 bases between. The CDR3 has 12 residues. From germline, CDR1 is SGHDT and CDR2 YYEEEE. For the CDR3, the DNA is TGTGCCAGCAGCGCTACAGGGTACGGCTACACCTTC. Its translation is CASSATGYGYTF.